This TCR beta chain originates from a study of cytomegalovirus exposure and HLA in healthy donors. A multiplex PCR was run with 60 Vbeta primers and 13 Jbeta primers. TCRdb's copy holds only in-frame clones and misses some; the assay was immunoSEQ multiplex PCR. Of 150,000 to 200,000 clones detected, around three quarters appear once; the ten largest clones hold less than 2%. General study points: When the data were analyzed later, several of the most significant clusters appeared to be linked to common viral pathogens.

With respect to this clone: The antigen remains unidentified.

Sequencing was carried out using PBMCs. The TCR sequence derives from a woman younger than 45 in good health and CMV-seronegative.

DNA for the CDR3: TGTGCCAGCAGCTTAGGTAGACAGACTGAAGCTTTCTTT. Amino acid sequence: CASSLGRQTEAFF. The chain carries TRBV7-2 and TRBJ1-1; D might be TRBD1 (5 bases). This CDR3 is built from 13 residues. Germline CDR1 reads SGHTA; CDR2 reads FQGNSA. Trimming stripped 1 base from V and 5 bases from J, with 8 bases between.